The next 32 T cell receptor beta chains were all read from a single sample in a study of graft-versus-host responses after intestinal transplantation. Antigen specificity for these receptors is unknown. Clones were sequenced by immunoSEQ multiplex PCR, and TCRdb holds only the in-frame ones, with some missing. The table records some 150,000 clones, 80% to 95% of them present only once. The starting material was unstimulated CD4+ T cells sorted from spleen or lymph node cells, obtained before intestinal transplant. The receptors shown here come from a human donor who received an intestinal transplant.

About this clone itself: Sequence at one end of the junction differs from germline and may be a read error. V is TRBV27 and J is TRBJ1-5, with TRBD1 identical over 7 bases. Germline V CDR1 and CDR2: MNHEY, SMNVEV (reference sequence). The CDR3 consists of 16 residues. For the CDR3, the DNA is TGTGCCAGCAGGTTATGGGCAGGGGGAGGCAATCAGCCCCAGCATTTT. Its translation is CASRLWAGGGNQPQHF.

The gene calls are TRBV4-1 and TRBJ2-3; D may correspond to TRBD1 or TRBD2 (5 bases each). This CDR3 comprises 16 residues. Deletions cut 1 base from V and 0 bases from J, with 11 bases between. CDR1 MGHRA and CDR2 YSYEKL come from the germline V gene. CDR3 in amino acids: CASSQGGWGSTDTQYF. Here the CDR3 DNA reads TGCGCCAGCAGCCAAGGGGGGTGGGGGAGCACAGATACGCAGTATTTT.

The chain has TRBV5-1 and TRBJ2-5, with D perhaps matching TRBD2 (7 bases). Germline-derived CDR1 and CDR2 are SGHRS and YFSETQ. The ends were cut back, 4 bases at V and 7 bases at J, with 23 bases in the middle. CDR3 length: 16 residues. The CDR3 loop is CASSTEGGARLGTQYF. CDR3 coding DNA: TGCGCCAGCAGCACGGAGGGGGGGGCGCGATTGGGGACCCAGTACTTC. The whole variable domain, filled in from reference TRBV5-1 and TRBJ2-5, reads KAGVTQTPRYLIKTRGQQVTLSCSPISGHRSVSWYQQTPGQGLQFLFEYFSETQRNKGNFPGRFSGRQFSNSRSEMNVSTLELGDSALYLCASSTEGGARLGTQYFGPGTRLLVL.

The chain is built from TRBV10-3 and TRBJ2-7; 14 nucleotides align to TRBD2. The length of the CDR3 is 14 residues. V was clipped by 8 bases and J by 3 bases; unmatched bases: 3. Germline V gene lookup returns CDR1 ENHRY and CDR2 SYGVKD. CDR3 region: CAIRGLAGDYEQYF. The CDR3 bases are TGTGCCATCCGGGGACTAGCGGGGGACTACGAGCAGTACTTC.

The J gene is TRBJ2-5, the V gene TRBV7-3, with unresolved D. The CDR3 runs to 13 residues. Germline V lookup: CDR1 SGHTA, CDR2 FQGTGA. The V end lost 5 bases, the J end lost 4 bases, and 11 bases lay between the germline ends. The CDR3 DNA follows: TGTGCCAGCAGCCTCGGCCCTTTAGAGACCCAGTACTTC. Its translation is CASSLGPLETQYF.

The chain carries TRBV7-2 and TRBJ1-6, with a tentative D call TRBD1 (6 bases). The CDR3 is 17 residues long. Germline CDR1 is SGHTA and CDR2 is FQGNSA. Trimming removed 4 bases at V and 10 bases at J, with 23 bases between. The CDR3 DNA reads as TGTGCCAGCAGCTCCGGACCCAGGGGTCCTATCGGGTCACCCCTCCACTTT. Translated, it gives CASSSGPRGPIGSPLHF.

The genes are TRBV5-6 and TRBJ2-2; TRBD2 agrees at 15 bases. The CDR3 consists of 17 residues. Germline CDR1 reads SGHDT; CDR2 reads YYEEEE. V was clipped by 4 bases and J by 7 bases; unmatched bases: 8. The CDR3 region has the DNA TGTGCCAGCAGCCTTCGGACTAGCGGGAGGGCGGGCGGGGAGCTGTTTTTT. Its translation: CASSLRTSGRAGGELFF.

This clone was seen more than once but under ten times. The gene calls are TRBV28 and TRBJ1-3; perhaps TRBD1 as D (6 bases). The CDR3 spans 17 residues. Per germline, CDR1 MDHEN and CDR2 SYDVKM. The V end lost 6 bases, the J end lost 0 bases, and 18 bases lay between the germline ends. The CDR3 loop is CASRVRIGTPSGNTIYF. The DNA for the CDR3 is TGTGCCAGCAGGGTTCGAATCGGGACACCCTCTGGAAACACCATATATTTT.

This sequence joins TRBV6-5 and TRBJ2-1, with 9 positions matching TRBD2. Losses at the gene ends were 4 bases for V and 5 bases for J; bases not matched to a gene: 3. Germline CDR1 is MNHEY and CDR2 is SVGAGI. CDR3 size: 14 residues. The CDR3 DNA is TGTGCCAGCAGTTCGGGACTAGCCCACAATGAGCAGTTCTTC. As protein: CASSSGLAHNEQFF.

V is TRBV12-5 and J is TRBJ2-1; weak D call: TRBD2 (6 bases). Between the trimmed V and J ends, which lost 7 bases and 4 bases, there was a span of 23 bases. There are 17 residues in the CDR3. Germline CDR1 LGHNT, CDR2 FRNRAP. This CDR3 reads CASALNPGGGPYNEQFF. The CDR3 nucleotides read TGTGCTAGTGCCCTAAACCCTGGGGGAGGCCCTTACAATGAGCAGTTCTTC. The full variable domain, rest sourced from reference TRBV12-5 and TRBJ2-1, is DARVTQTPRHKVTEMGQEVTMRCQPILGHNTVFWYRQTMMQGLELLAYFRNRAPLDDSGMPKDRFSAEMPDATLATLKIQPSEPRDSAVYFCASALNPGGGPYNEQFFGPGTRLTVL.

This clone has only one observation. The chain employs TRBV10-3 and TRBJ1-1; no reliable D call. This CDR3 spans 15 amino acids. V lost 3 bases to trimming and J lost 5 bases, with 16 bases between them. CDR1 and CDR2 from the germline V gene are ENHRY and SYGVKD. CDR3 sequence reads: CAISEHVRVLTEAFF. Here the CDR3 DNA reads TGTGCCATCAGTGAACATGTTAGAGTATTGACTGAAGCTTTCTTT.

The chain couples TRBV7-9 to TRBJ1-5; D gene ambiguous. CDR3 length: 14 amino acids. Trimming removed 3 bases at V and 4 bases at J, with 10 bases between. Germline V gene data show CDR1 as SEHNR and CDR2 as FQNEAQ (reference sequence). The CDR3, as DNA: TGTGCCAGCAGCTTTCTGGGTCCAAATCAGCCCCAGCATTTT. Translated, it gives CASSFLGPNQPQHF.

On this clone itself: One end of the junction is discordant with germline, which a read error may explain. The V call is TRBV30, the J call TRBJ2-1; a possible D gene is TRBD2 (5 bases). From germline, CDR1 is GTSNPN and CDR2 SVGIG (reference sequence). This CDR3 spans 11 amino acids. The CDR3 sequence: CAWSAAGSIIF. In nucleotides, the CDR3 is TGTGCCTGGAGTGCGGCGGGCTCCATAATCTTC.

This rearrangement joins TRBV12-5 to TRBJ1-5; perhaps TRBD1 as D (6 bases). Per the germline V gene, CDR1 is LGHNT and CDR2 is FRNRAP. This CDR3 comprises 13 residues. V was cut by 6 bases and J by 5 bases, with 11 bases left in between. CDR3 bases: TGTGCTAGTGGACCGGACAGCGATCAGCCCCAGCATTTT. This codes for CASGPDSDQPQHF. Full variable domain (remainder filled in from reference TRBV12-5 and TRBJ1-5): DARVTQTPRHKVTEMGQEVTMRCQPILGHNTVFWYRQTMMQGLELLAYFRNRAPLDDSGMPKDRFSAEMPDATLATLKIQPSEPRDSAVYFCASGPDSDQPQHFGDGTRLSIL.

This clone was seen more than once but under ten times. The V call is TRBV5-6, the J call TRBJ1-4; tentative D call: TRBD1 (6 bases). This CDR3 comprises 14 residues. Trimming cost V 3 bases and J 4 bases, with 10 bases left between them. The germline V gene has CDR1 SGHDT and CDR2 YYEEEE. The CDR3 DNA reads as TGTGCCAGCAGCTCCGACAGGCGTAATGAAAAACTGTTTTTT. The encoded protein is CASSSDRRNEKLFF.

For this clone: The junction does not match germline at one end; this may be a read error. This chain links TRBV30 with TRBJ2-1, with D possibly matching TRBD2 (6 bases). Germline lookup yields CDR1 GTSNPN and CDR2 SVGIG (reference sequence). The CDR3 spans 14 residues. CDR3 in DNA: TGTGCCTGGGCCTACCGGGACTCCCACAATGAGCAGTTCTTC. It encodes CAWAYRDSHNEQFF.

The CDR3 loop reads CASSLVGWMANTGELFF. The CDR3 DNA follows: TGTGCCAGCAGCTTAGTTGGTTGGATGGCGAACACCGGGGAGCTGTTTTTT. The chain recombines TRBV7-2 with TRBJ2-2, with D unclear. The CDR3 length is 17 residues. The V and J ends lost 1 base and 0 bases respectively, with 12 bases between them. Germline V lookup: CDR1 SGHTA, CDR2 FQGNSA. Looking up the rest from reference TRBV7-2 and TRBJ2-2 gives the full variable domain: GAGVSQSPSNKVTEKGKDVELRCDPISGHTALYWYRQSLGQGLEFLIYFQGNSAPDKSGLPSDRFSAERTGGSVSTLTIQRTQQEDSAVYLCASSLVGWMANTGELFFGEGSRLTVL.

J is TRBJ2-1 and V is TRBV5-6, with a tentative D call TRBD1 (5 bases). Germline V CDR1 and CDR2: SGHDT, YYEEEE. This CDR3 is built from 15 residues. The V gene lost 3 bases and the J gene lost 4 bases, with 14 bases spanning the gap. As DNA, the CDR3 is TGTGCCAGCAGCTACCAGGGTGGCGTGTACAATGAGCAGTTCTTC. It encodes CASSYQGGVYNEQFF.

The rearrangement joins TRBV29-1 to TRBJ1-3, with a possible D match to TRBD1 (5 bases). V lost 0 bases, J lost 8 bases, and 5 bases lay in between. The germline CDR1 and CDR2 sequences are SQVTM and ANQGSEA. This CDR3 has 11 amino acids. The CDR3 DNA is TGCAGCGTTGAAGAGACAGACACCATATATTTT. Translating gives CSVEETDTIYF.

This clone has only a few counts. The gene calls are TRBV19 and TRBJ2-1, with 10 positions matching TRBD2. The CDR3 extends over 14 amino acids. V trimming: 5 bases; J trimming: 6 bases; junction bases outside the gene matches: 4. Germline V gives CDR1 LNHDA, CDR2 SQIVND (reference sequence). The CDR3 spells CASSPVAGGNEQFF. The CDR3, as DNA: TGTGCCAGTAGTCCGGTAGCGGGAGGCAATGAGCAGTTCTTC.

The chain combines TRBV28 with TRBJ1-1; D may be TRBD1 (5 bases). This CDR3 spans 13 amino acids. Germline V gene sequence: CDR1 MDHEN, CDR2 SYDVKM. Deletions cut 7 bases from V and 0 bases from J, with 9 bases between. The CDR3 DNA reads TGTGCCAGCAAGGGGTCCCTGAACACTGAAGCTTTCTTT. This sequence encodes CASKGSLNTEAFF. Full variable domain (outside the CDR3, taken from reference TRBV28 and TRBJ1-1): DVKVTQSSRYLVKRTGEKVFLECVQDMDHENMFWYRQDPGLGLRLIYFSYDVKMKEKGDIPEGYSVSREKKERFSLILESASTNQTSMYLCASKGSLNTEAFFGQGTRLTVV.

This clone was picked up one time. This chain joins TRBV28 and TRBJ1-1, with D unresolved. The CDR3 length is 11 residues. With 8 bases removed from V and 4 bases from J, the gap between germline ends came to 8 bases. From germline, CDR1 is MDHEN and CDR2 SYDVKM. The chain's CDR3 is CASASGTEAFF. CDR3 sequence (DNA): TGTGCCAGCGCAAGCGGCACTGAAGCTTTCTTT.

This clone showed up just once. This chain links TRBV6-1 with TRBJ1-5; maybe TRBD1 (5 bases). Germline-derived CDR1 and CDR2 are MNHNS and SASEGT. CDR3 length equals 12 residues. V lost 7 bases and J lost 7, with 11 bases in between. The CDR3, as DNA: TGTGCCAGCACCATGGGGGGGCAGCCCCAGCATTTT. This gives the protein CASTMGGQPQHF.

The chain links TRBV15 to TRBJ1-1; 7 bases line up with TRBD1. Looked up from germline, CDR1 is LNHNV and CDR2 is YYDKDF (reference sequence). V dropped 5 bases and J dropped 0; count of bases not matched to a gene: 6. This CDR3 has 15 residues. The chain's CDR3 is CATSRTQGMNTEAFF. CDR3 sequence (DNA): TGTGCCACCAGCCGGACACAGGGGATGAACACTGAAGCTTTCTTT.

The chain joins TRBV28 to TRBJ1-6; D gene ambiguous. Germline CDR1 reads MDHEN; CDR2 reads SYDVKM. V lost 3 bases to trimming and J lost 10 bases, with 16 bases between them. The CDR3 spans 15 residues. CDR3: CASSFGGSGKSPLHF. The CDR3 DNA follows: TGTGCCAGCAGTTTCGGTGGTAGTGGAAAGTCACCCCTCCACTTT.

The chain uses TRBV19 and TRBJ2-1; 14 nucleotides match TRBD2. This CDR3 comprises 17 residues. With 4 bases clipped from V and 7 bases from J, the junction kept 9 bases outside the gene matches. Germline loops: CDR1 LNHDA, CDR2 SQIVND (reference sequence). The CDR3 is CASSTGTSGSRRNEQFF. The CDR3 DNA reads TGTGCCAGTAGTACAGGGACTAGCGGGAGTAGGCGGAATGAGCAGTTCTTC.

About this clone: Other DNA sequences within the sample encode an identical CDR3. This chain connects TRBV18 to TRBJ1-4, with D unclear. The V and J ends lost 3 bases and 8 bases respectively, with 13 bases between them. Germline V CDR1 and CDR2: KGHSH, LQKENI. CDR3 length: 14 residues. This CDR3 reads CASSPLPTGEKLFF. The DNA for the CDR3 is TGTGCCAGCTCACCTTTACCAACCGGGGAAAAACTGTTTTTT.

In DNA form, the CDR3 reads TGCGCCAGCAGCCAAGTAATCAGGGTCAGGGGGGCTGGGGCCAACGTCCTGACTTTC. Protein product: CASSQVIRVRGAGANVLTF. The chain employs TRBV4-3 and TRBJ2-6; a weak D match, TRBD1 (7 bases). In germline, CDR1 is LGHNA, CDR2 YSLEER. V lost 1 base and J 2 bases, leaving 18 bases between the germline ends. CDR3 length equals 19 residues.

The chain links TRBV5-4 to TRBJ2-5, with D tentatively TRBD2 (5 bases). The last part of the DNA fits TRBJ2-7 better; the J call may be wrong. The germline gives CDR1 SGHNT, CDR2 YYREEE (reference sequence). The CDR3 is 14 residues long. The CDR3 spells CASSRGLSSYEQYF. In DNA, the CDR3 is TGTGCCAGCAGCCGAGGACTGAGCTCCTACGAGCAGTACTTC.

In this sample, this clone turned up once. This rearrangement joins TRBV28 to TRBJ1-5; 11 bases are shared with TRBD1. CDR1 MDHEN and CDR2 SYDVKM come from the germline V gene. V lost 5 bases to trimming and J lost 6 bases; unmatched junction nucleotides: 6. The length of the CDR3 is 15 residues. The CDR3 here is CASSAGQGAAQPQHF. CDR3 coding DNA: TGTGCCAGCAGTGCTGGACAGGGGGCTGCTCAGCCCCAGCATTTT. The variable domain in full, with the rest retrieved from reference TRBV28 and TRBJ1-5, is DVKVTQSSRYLVKRTGEKVFLECVQDMDHENMFWYRQDPGLGLRLIYFSYDVKMKEKGDIPEGYSVSREKKERFSLILESASTNQTSMYLCASSAGQGAAQPQHFGDGTRLSIL.

For the CDR3, the DNA is TGTGCCAGTAGTATTCCACAGGGAACTGGAAACACCATATATTTT. This encodes CASSIPQGTGNTIYF. The rearrangement links TRBV19 to TRBJ1-3; a possible D gene is TRBD1 (6 bases). Germline CDR1 is LNHDA and CDR2 is SQIVND (reference sequence). The CDR3 totals 15 residues. Trimming removed 3 bases at V and 2 bases at J, with 11 bases between. Full variable domain (outside the CDR3, taken from reference TRBV19 and TRBJ1-3): DGGITQSPKYLFRKEGQNVTLSCEQNLNHDAMYWYRQDPGQGLRLIYYSQIVNDFQKGDIAEGYSVSREKKESFPLTVTSAQKNPTAFYLCASSIPQGTGNTIYFGEGSWLTVV.

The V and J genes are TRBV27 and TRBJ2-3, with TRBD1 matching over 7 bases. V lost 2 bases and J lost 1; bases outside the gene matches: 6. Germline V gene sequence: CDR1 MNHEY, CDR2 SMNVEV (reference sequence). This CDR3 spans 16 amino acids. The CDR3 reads CASSLLQGPRTDTQYF. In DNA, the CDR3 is TGTGCCAGCAGTTTACTACAGGGGCCTCGCACAGATACGCAGTATTTT.